The source of this TCR beta chain is a study of shared clonotypes between healthy human individuals. Study at large: Aged between 18 and 49, the donors were a couple of women and three men.

Deep was the level used in running the assay. How the authors handled the data: ImmunoSEQ only sent back junction sequences with no quality scores, so filtering was done differently. Produced via immunoSEQ multiplex PCR; TCRdb's table is partial and in-frame only. The DNA gave D and trimming, while V, J and clone size come from that table. The sample contains 450,000 to 500,000 clones, about 72% of which appear only once. Trimming cost V 1 base and J 3 bases, with 10 bases left between them. This CDR3 comprises 14 residues. The V gene's germline CDR1 is GTSNPN and CDR2 SVGIG (reference sequence). The sequence was obtained from a woman in her thirties or forties in good health. Some clones in this sample may be carry-over from other donors' samples. The chain has TRBV30 and TRBJ1-5; no clear D. Source material: PBMCs. The CDR3 DNA follows: TGTGCCTGGAGTGGGGAGGGCTTCAATCAGCCCCAGCATTTT. Residues: CAWSGEGFNQPQHF.